Sequencing of this T cell receptor beta chain was carried out in a study of CD8+CD57+ T cells in acquired aplastic anemia (dated by TCRdb to between 2017 and 2018). At the level of the whole study: DNA extracted from sorted CD4+ and CD8+ cells had a mean of approximately 3 ug, with a range of about 0.2 to 30 ug. Mean read counts for healthy donor samples were roughly 10 million for CD4+ cells and 11.0 million for CD8+ cells. What the study reported, not specific to this receptor: Patients and healthy controls showed no significant difference in CD8+ Simpson's diversity (P=0.060). Twenty-nine CD8+ CDR3 sequences were shared between patients and controls but appeared highly expressed in patients and within their immunodominant clones.

In the case of this clonotype: Its target antigen remains unknown. Base qualities are not provided; no much larger clone lies one nucleotide away.

The junction shows trimming of 3 bases on V and 10 bases on J, plus 21 bases between the germline ends. The germline V gene specifies SGHTA as CDR1 and FQGTGA as CDR2. The cysteine opens and the phenylalanine closes a CDR3 of 16 amino acids. Only the CDR3 DNA stays, 48 bases, in frame from base 1. Genomic DNA served as template for TCR beta VDJ combination and CDR3 sequence profiling. TCR repertoire sequencing was run on an Illumina HiSeq 2000. The original methods were these. TRBV/TRBJ rearrangement plots, CDR3 size and DJ length profiles, and Simpson's diversity index were used to assess repertoires. The most abundant DNA sequence in the deep sequencing data was taken as the immunodominant clone. CDR3 amino acid sequences were screened for sharing across subjects and compared with published repertoires and the VDJdb database. The public reads were reanalyzed by TCRdb: fastp trimming at Q25, MiXCR alignment, in-frame beta chains only. For every CDR3 protein sequence, its rows merge into one entry that carries the most common genes and DNA. TCRdb, not the authors, supplied the V and J calls. This sample lists about 420,000 distinct CDR3 sequences; roughly 64% were detected once. Approximately 4% of the sample is taken by the ten largest.

In this study, sorted CD4+ and CD8+ T cells from the blood of healthy subjects and of severe aplastic anemia patients had their TCR repertoires deep-sequenced. Ficoll-Paque density gradient centrifugation was used to isolate peripheral blood mononuclear cells. Before DNA was extracted, CD4+ and CD8+ T cells were sorted using either FACS or magnetic beads. This sequence originates from a human donor in good health, serving as a control. The sequencing input was sorted CD4+, CD8+, or CD8+CD57+ T cells (not recorded which) from PBMCs. This sequence uses TRBV7-3 and TRBJ2-2; the D gene is unclear. The DNA sequence is given as TGTGCCAGCAGCTTCAGCAGCACAGATACGCCGGAGGAGCTGTTTTTT. Its translation is CASSFSSTDTPEELFF.